This T cell receptor (beta chain) was obtained from a study of blood T cell repertoires in COVID-19. Study overall: Sources were T cells, B-cell-depleted T cells, or PBMCs; the material itself was cDNA or gDNA.

Only in-frame clones appear in the TCRdb table, and some are missing; sequencing was by immunoSEQ multiplex PCR. The table has about 95,000 clones, more than 70% seen once; the top ten hold approximately 18%. Germline V CDR1 and CDR2: LGHDT, YNNKEL (reference sequence). The CDR3 covers 16 residues. Trimming removed 1 base from V and 2 bases from J; junction bases left unmatched: 5. The rearrangement joins TRBV3-1 (or the pseudogene TRBV3-2) to TRBJ2-5, with 9 bases fitting TRBD2. The TCR sequence derives from a human donor in a cohort sampled during active COVID-19. Sample: peripheral blood. The CDR3 DNA is TGTGCCAGCAGCCAAGGTGTTACTAGCGGGCAAGAGACCCAGTACTTC. It encodes CASSQGVTSGQETQYF.